This T cell receptor (beta chain) was found in a study of regulatory T cells in long-lasting Graves disease. Time point of the sample: newly diagnosed GD, antithyroid drugs for less than 3 months. Researchers made the TCR library from RNA that was extracted from PBMCs. Germline V gene data show CDR1 as GTSNPN and CDR2 as SVGIG (reference sequence). The CDR3 has 14 residues. V lost 3 bases and J 7 bases, leaving 19 bases between the germline ends. This clonotype came up many times. CDR3-region Arm-PCR and iRepertoire HTBI primers produced the TCR beta libraries. TCRdb redid the calling of the multiplex PCR reads with MiXCR, one entry per CDR3 protein. The sample comprises 350,000 to 550,000 distinct CDR3 sequences, about 15% of which are singletons, and about 23% rests with the top ten. The same sample was also studied in work on T cells in Graves' hyperthyroidism and ophthalmopathy. As that study records: Each diagnosis drew on symptoms, thyroxine, TRAb, thyroid ultrasound and orbital computed tomography findings. RT-PCR in the first round (using the HTBI primer set) targeted the TCR CDR3.

This clonotype originated in a woman between 18 and 29 years old with Graves disease. The J gene is TRBJ2-7, the V gene TRBV30; perhaps D is TRBD1 or TRBD2 (5 bases each). The input for sequencing was peripheral blood mononuclear cells (PBMCs), taken at new diagnosis, from a patient treated with antithyroid drugs. The CDR3: CAWRGMGRPGEQYF. In nucleotides, the CDR3 is TGTGCCTGGAGAGGTATGGGACGGCCAGGGGAGCAGTACTTC.